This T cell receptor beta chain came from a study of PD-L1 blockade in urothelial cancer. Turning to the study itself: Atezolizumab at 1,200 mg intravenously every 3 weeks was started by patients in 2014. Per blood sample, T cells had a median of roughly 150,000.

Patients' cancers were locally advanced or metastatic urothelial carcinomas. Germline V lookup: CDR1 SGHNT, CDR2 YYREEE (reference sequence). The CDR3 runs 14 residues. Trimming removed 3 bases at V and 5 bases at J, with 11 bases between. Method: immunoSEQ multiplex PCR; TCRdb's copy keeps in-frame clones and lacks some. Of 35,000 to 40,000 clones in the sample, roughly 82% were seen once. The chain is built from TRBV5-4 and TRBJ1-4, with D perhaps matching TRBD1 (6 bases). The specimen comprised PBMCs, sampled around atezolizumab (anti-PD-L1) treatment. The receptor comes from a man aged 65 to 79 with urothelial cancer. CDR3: CASSSPDRNEKLFF. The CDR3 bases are TGTGCCAGCAGCTCACCCGACAGGAATGAAAAACTGTTTTTT.